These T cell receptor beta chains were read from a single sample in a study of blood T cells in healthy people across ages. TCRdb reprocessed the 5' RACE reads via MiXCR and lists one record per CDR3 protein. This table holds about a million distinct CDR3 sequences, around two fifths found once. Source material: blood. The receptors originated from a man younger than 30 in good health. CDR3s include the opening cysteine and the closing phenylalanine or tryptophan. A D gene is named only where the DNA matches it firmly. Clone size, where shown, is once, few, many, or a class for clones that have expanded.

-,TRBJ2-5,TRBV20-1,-,TGCAGTGCCATTCGAGGGGAGACCCAGTACTTC,CSAIRGETQYF
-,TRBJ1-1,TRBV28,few,TGTGCCAGCAGTTTGTCGGGGCGGTGGAGGGAAAACACTGAAGCTTTCTTT,CASSLSGRWRENTEAFF
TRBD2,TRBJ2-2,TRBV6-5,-,TGTGCCAGCAGTTATCCCTCACGATCGAGAGCGGGGGATGTCGGGGAGCTGTTTTTT,CASSYPSRSRAGDVGELFF
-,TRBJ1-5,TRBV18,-,TGTGCCAGCTCCCAGAATAGGCAACAAAATCAGCCCCAGCATTTT,CASSQNRQQNQPQHF
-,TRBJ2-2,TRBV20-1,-,TGCAGTGCTAGCCAAAACCGACACAGCAACACCGGGGAGCTGTTTTTT,CSASQNRHSNTGELFF
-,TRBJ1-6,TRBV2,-,TGTGCCAGCACCACGGTCAGTAATTCACCCCTCCACTTT,CASTTVSNSPLHF
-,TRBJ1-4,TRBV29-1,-,TGCAGCGTTGACATGGGGTCAGCTGAAAAACTGTTTTTT,CSVDMGSAEKLFF
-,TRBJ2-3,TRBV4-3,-,TGCGCCAGCGGCCAAGAGTACAGGCGCACAGATACGCAGTATTTT,CASGQEYRRTDTQYF
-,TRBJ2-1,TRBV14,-,TGTGCCAGCAGCCAGTGGCGGGGTAGCAATGAGCAGTTCTTC,CASSQWRGSNEQFF
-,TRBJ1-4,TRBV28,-,TGTGCCAGCAGTCCCCCCGGGACTGATGAAAAACTGTTTTTT,CASSPPGTDEKLFF
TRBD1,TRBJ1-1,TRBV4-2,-,TGTGCCAGCAGCCAAGACCTTCGGGACAGGGGGCAGGGCACTGAAGCTTTCTTT,CASSQDLRDRGQGTEAFF
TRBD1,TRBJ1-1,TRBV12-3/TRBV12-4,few,TGTGCCAGCAGAAGTCCGACAGGGTCGAACACTGAAGCTTTCTTT,CASRSPTGSNTEAFF
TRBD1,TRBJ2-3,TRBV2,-,TGTGCCACCTTCGGGGACAGAAGCACAGATACGCAGTATTTT,CATFGDRSTDTQYF
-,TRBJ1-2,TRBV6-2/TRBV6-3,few,TGTGCCAGCAGTTACCACGGCGACCAGCTTTCCTATGGCTACACCTTC,CASSYHGDQLSYGYTF
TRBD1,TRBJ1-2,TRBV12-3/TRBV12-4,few,TGTGCCAGCCTCGCCCGGAGGGACAGGGCGAACTATGGCTACACCTTC,CASLARRDRANYGYTF
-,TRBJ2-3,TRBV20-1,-,TGCAGTGCTAGAGATCCAACTACATACACAGATACGCAGTATTTT,CSARDPTTYTDTQYF
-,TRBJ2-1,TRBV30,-,TGTGCCTGGAGTCGGGTCTATGAGCAGTTCTTC,CAWSRVYEQFF
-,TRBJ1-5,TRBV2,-,TGTGCCAGCAGTGTCCGGACGGGTTCCAATCAGCCCCAGCATTTT,CASSVRTGSNQPQHF
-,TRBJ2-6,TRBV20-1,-,TGCAGTGCTAGAATTCCGGGCCAGCCTGGGGCCAACGTCCTGACTTTC,CSARIPGQPGANVLTF
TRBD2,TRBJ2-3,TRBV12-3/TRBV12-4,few,TGTGCCAGCAACCCTAGCGGGGCTGATACGCAGTATTTT,CASNPSGADTQYF
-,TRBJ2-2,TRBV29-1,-,TGCAGCGTTTTTGGACCAGGGTCGAACACCGGGGAGCTGTTTTTT,CSVFGPGSNTGELFF
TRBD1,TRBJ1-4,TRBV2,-,TGTGCCAGCAGCATGCCCGGGACAGGGGGCGAGAAACTGTTTTTT,CASSMPGTGGEKLFF
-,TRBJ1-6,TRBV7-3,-,TGTGCCAGCAGCTCAACTACAGGGTTAAATTCACCCCTCCACTTT,CASSSTTGLNSPLHF
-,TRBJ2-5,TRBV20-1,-,TGCAGCGCCGAAATGTACCAAGAGACCCAGTACTTC,CSAEMYQETQYF
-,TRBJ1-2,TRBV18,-,TGTGCCAGCTCACCGGAGCATTCGAGGCTCAACTATGGCTACACCTTC,CASSPEHSRLNYGYTF
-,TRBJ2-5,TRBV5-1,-,TGCGCCAGCAGCTTGGCCGACAGTCGATTGGAGACCCAGTACTTC,CASSLADSRLETQYF
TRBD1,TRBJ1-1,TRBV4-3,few,TGCGCCAGCAGCCAAGGAGGGACAGAATACACTGAAGCTTTCTTT,CASSQGGTEYTEAFF
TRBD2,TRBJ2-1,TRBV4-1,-,TGCGCCAGCAATACAAGCGGGGGCGCACTCAATGAGCAGTTCTTC,CASNTSGGALNEQFF
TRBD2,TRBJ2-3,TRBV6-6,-,TGTGCCAGCATTCTAAGCGGGGGGGCAGATACGCAGTATTTT,CASILSGGADTQYF
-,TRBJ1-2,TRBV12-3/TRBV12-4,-,TGTGCCAGCAGTGGTAACCAATGGACCGGGACCAGGAATGGCTACACCTTC,CASSGNQWTGTRNGYTF
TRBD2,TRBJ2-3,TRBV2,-,TGTGCCAGCAGTGATCCATCTCGGGGGGACGCAGATACGCAGTATTTT,CASSDPSRGDADTQYF
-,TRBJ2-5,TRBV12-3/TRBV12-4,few,TGTGCCAGCAGTTTCAGGGGTTTGAAAGAGACCCAGTACTTC,CASSFRGLKETQYF
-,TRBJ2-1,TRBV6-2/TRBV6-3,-,TGTGCCAGCAGTTACGACAGCTACGAGCAGTTCTTC,CASSYDSYEQFF
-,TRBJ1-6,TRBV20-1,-,TGCAGTGCTAGATCAGGCTGGCCCTCTTCACCCCTCCACTTT,CSARSGWPSSPLHF
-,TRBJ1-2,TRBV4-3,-,TGCGCCAGCAGCAAGGACTTACCGTATGGCTACACCTTC,CASSKDLPYGYTF
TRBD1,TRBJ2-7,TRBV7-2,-,TGTGCCAGCAGCTTAGCGGACAGGGGGTTATCCTACGAGCAGTACTTC,CASSLADRGLSYEQYF
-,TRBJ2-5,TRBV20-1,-,TGCAGTGCTAGAGATATGGGGGTAGAGACCCAGTACTTC,CSARDMGVETQYF
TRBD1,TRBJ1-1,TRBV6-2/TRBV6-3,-,TGTGCCAGCAGTACCGCAAGACAGGGTTGGAGTGAAGCTTTCTTT,CASSTARQGWSEAFF
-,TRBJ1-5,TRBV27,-,TGTGCCAGCAGCCCTCGCGTGAGGGGGGATAGCAATCAGCCCCAGCATTTT,CASSPRVRGDSNQPQHF
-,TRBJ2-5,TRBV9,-,TGTGCCAGCAGCGTAAGCAGGGCTCAAGAGACCCAGTACTTC,CASSVSRAQETQYF
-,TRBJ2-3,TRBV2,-,TGTGCCAGCAGTGAGGTGCTAGATACGCAGTATTTT,CASSEVLDTQYF
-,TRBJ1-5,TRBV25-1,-,TGTGCCAGCAGTGAGAGGACCTTCAATCAGCCCCAGCATTTT,CASSERTFNQPQHF
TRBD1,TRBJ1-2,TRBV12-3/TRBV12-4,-,TGTGCCAGCGGGGGGACAGGGCCTGGCTACACCTTC,CASGGTGPGYTF
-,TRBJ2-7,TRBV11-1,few,TGTGCCAGCAGCGTAAGACCCTCCTACGAGCAGTACTTC,CASSVRPSYEQYF
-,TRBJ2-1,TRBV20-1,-,TGCAGTACTAGTTCGCGGGACTCTTCACACAATGAGCAGTTCTTC,CSTSSRDSSHNEQFF
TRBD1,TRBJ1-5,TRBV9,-,TGTGCCAGCAGCACCCGGGACAGTCTCAATCAGCCCCAGCATTTT,CASSTRDSLNQPQHF